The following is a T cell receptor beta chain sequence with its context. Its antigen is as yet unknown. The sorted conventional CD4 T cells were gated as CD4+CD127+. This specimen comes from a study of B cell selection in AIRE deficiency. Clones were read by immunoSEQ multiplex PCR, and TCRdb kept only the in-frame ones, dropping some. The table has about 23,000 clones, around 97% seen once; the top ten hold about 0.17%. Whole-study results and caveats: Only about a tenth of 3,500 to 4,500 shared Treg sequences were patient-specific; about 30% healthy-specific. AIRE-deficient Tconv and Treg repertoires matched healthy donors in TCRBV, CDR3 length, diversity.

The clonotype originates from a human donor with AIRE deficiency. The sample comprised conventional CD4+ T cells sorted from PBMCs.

DNA for the CDR3: TGTGCCAGCAGCCGCGCCTACGAGCAGTACTTC. Translated: CASSRAYEQYF. The V gene is TRBV7-2, the J gene TRBJ2-7; D gene uncertain. Per germline, CDR1 SGHTA and CDR2 FQGNSA. V lost 5 bases and J 2 bases, leaving 4 bases between the germline ends. The CDR3 loop spans 11 amino acids.